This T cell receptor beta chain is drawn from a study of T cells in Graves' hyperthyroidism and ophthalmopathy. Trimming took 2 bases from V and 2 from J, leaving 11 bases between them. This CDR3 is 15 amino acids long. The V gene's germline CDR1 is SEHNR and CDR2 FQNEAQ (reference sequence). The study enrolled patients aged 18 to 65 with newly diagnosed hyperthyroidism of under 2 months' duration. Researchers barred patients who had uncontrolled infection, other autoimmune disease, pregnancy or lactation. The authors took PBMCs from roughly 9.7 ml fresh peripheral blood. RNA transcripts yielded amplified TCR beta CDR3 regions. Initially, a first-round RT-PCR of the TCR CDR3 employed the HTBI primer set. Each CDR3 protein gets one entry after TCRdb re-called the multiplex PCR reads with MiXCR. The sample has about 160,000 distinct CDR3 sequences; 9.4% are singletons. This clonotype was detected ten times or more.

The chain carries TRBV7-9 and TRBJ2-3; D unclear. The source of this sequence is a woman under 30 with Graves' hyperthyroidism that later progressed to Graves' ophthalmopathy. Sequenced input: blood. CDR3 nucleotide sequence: TGTGCCAGCAGCTTATTTGGCAGAAACACAGATACGCAGTATTTT. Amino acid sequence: CASSLFGRNTDTQYF.